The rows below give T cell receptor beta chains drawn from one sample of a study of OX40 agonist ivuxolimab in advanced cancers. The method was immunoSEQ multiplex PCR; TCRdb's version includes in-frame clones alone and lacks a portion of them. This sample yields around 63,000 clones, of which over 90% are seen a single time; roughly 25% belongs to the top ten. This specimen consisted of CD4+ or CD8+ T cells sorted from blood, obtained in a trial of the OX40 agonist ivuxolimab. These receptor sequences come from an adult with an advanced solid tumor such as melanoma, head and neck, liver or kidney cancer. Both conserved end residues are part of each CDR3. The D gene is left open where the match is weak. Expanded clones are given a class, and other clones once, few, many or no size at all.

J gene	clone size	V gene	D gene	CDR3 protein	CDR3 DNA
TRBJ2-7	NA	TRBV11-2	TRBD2	CASSSHRLAGGYEQYF	TGTGCCAGCAGCTCCCATCGACTAGCGGGAGGGTACGAGCAGTACTTC
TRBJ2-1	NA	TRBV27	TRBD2	CASSLGAGGLNEQFF	TGTGCCAGCAGTTTAGGAGCGGGAGGGTTGAATGAGCAGTTCTTC
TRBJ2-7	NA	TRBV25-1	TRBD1	CASSEAGTGVYEQYF	TGTGCCAGCAGTGAAGCCGGGACAGGTGTTTACGAGCAGTACTTC
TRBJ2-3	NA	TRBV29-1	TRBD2	CSVDGTSGSSGTDTQYF	TGCAGCGTTGATGGGACTAGCGGGAGCTCCGGCACAGATACGCAGTATTTT
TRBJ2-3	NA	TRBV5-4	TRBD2	CASSFSGLDDTQYF	TGTGCCAGCAGCTTCTCGGGACTAGATGATACGCAGTATTTT
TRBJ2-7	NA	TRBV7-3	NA	CASSVQSSYEQYF	TGTGCCAGCAGCGTTCAGAGCTCCTACGAGCAGTACTTC
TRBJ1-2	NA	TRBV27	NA	CASSLSGNYGYTF	TGTGCCAGCAGTTTGTCTGGTAACTATGGCTACACCTTC
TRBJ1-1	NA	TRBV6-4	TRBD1	CARGQGRLNTEAFF	TGTGCCAGGGGACAGGGTCGACTGAACACTGAAGCTTTCTTT
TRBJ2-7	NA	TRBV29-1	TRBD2	CSVSPGTSGDYEQYF	TGCAGCGTTTCCCCCGGGACTAGCGGGGACTACGAGCAGTACTTC
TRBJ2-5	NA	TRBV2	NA	CASSEALAQETQYF	TGTGCCAGCAGTGAAGCGTTGGCCCAAGAGACCCAGTACTTC
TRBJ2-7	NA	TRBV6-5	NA	CASSYSGRSYEQYF	TGTGCCAGCAGTTACTCGGGACGGAGCTACGAGCAGTACTTC
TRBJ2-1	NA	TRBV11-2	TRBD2	CASSSVAGRAANEQFF	TGTGCCAGCAGCTCCGTGGCCGGGAGGGCCGCCAATGAGCAGTTCTTC
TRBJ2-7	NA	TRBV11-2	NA	CASSFDAGSSYEQYF	TGTGCCAGCAGCTTCGATGCAGGGAGCTCCTACGAGCAGTACTTC
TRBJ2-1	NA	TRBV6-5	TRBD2	CASRGEGYNEQFF	TGTGCCAGCAGGGGGGAGGGATACAATGAGCAGTTCTTC
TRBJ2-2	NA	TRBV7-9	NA	CASSLGGDTGELFF	TGTGCCAGCAGCTTAGGAGGGGACACCGGGGAGCTGTTTTTT
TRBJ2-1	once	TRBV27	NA	CATVLRSGSYNEQFF	TGTGCCACCGTGTTACGGTCTGGGTCCTACAATGAGCAGTTCTTC
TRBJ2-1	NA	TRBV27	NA	CASSLTRANNEQFF	TGTGCCAGCAGTTTAACTAGGGCCAACAATGAGCAGTTCTTC
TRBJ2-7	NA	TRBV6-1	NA	CASSEWQASYEQYF	TGTGCCAGCAGTGAGTGGCAGGCGAGCTACGAGCAGTACTTC
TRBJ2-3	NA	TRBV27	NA	CASSSGLMVSRFSTDTQYF	TGTGCCAGCAGTTCGGGCTTAATGGTGAGCCGGTTTAGCACAGATACGCAGTATTTT
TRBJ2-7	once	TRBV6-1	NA	CASSALDDSREQYF	TGTGCCAGCAGTGCACTCGATGACAGTCGCGAGCAGTACTTC
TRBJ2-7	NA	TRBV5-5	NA	CASSLVPGSYEQYF	TGTGCCAGCAGCTTGGTACCAGGCTCCTACGAGCAGTACTTC
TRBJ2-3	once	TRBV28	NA	CASSNNWGITDTQYF	TGTGCCAGCAGTAATAACTGGGGGATCACAGATACGCAGTATTTT
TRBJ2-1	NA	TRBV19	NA	CASSGWDGTSWDEQFF	TGTGCCAGTAGTGGGTGGGACGGGACTTCATGGGATGAGCAGTTCTTC
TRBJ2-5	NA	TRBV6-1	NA	CASSGEPPGWETQYF	TGTGCCAGCAGTGGAGAACCTCCTGGGTGGGAGACCCAGTACTTC
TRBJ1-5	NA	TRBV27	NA	CASRLRGADQPQHF	TGTGCCAGCAGGCTCCGAGGAGCGGATCAGCCCCAGCATTTT
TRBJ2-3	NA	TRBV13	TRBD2	CASRSWIGLAGGGNSSTDTQYF	TGTGCCAGCAGATCATGGATAGGACTAGCGGGAGGAGGGAACTCTAGCACAGATACGCAGTATTTT
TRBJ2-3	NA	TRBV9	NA	CASSVVPDTDTQYF	TGTGCCAGCAGCGTAGTTCCGGACACAGATACGCAGTATTTT